This T cell receptor (beta chain) came from a study of siplizumab effects on memory and regulatory T cells. Each sample contributed about 10^5 TCR templates to the assay. The table came from immunoSEQ multiplex PCR; TCRdb's copy has only in-frame clones and leaves some out. The sample shows approximately 46,000 clones, over 90% of them seen only once. This CDR3 region has 14 residues. Germline V CDR1 and CDR2: SGHDT, YYEEEE. The V and J ends lost 2 bases and 9 bases respectively, with 15 bases between them. This clone was observed once. Its specificity is unknown. General study points: Siplizumab significantly brought down the alloreactive sequences that trace back to unstimulated CD4+ memory cells. Mappable alloreactive CD4+ clones averaged approximately 67% Treg-derived with siplizumab versus 26.9% in controls. Sequences below about 10^-5 frequency were poorly captured, limiting mapping of alloreactive clones.

Sequenced: CD8+ T cells sorted from blood. This clonotype was sampled from a human donor in good health. V and J are TRBV5-6 and TRBJ1-5; D unresolved. Here the CDR3 reads CASSLLGRGMPQHF. CDR3 bases: TGTGCCAGCAGCTTACTGGGCAGAGGGATGCCCCAGCATTTT.